Shown below are 11 T cell receptor beta chains from a single sample sequenced in a study of blood T cell repertoires in COVID-19. The protocol was immunoSEQ multiplex PCR, while the TCRdb copy is restricted to in-frame clones and leaves out a portion. The profile shows around 80,000 clones, around 80% of them singletons. Input material: peripheral blood. The receptors shown here come from a man older than 75 with acute or convalescent COVID-19.

This clone showed up just a few times. CDR3 loop: CASSATLGTGGLLFF. The CDR3 region has the DNA TGTGCCAGCAGTGCCACCTTAGGGACAGGGGGTCTTCTGTTTTTT. The chain has TRBV2 and TRBJ1-4; TRBD1 aligns across 11 bases. The CDR3 length is 15 residues. The junction had 12 bases not matched to a gene; V was cut back by 4 bases and J by 14 bases. CDR1 is SNHLY and CDR2 is FYNNEI in the germline V gene.

The chain employs TRBV6-6 and TRBJ1-5, with D unclear. The V gene lost 2 bases and the J gene lost 6 bases, with 11 bases spanning the gap. Per germline, CDR1 MNHNY and CDR2 SVGAGI (reference sequence). The CDR3 is 14 amino acids. Written as DNA, the CDR3 is TGTGCCAGCAGTTACCCAACGGTCGGTCAGCCCCAGCATTTT. Its protein is CASSYPTVGQPQHF.

The gene calls are TRBV9 and TRBJ2-1, with 8 bases that match TRBD1. Germline trimming cut 4 bases from V and 9 bases from J; bases unmatched to any gene: 15. CDR1 and CDR2 (germline): SGDLS, YYNGEE. This CDR3 spans 16 amino acids. The chain's CDR3 is CASSLSGQGRFSEQFF. The CDR3 nucleotides are TGTGCCAGCAGCCTTTCCGGACAGGGCAGGTTCAGTGAGCAGTTCTTC. Drawing the rest from reference TRBV9 and TRBJ2-1, the complete variable domain is DSGVTQTPKHLITATGQRVTLRCSPRSGDLSVYWYQQSLDQGLQFLIQYYNGEERAKGNILERFSAQQFPDLHSELNLSSLELGDSALYFCASSLSGQGRFSEQFFGPGTRLTVL.

This rearrangement joins TRBV9 to TRBJ1-1; possible D gene TRBD1, 5 bases. This CDR3 comprises 16 residues. CDR1 and CDR2 (germline): SGDLS, YYNGEE. The V end was cut by 3 bases, the J end by 6 bases, with 21 bases between. The DNA for the CDR3 is TGTGCCAGCAGCGCCACCGCCTATGGGGGGGACGCTGAAGCTTTCTTT. This translates into CASSATAYGGDAEAFF.

This clone was counted between two and nine times. The gene calls are TRBV6-5 and TRBJ1-5; possibly TRBD1 for D (6 bases). CDR1 is MNHEY and CDR2 is SVGAGI in the germline V gene. This CDR3 has 15 residues. V lost 6 bases and J lost 6, with 18 bases in between. CDR3 protein: CASRPTLTGFQPQHF. In DNA form, the CDR3 reads TGTGCCAGCAGGCCTACTCTTACAGGGTTTCAGCCCCAGCATTTT.

The rearrangement links TRBV19 to TRBJ2-3, with 9 nucleotides matching TRBD2. Germline V lookup: CDR1 LNHDA, CDR2 SQIVND (reference sequence). V lost 8 bases and J lost 2; bases outside the gene matches: 14. CDR3 length equals 17 residues. The CDR3 sequence: CASAESLTSGNTDTQYF. For the CDR3, the DNA is TGTGCCAGTGCGGAATCCCTGACTAGCGGAAACACAGATACGCAGTATTTT.

The chain uses TRBV7-2 and TRBJ1-5; D is perhaps TRBD1 (5 bases). Germline loops: CDR1 SGHTA, CDR2 FQGNSA. Trimming took 4 bases from V and 7 from J, leaving 14 bases between them. This CDR3 is built from 14 residues. The DNA of the CDR3 is TGTGCCAGCAGCTACGGACAATCTGGGCAGCCCCAGCATTTT. It encodes CASSYGQSGQPQHF.

The V and J genes are TRBV6-5 and TRBJ1-1; 8 bases match TRBD1. Looked up from germline, CDR1 is MNHEY and CDR2 is SVGAGI. The CDR3 contains 14 residues. The V and J ends lost 4 bases and 6 bases, in that order; junction bases with no gene match: 7. The CDR3 DNA sequence: TGTGCCAGCAGTTTGACAGGGGATAACCCTGAAGCTTTCTTT. Its translation is CASSLTGDNPEAFF.

The chain combines TRBV21-1 with TRBJ1-2. TRBV21-1 is assigned pseudogene status. The CDR3 contains 14 residues. CDR3 sequence (DNA): TGTGCCAGCAGCCTCTACCGGCGGGGACGGTCGCTACCCTTC. Protein: CASSLYRRGRSLPF.

V gene TRBV7-6 combines with J gene TRBJ2-2; D remains ambiguous. From germline, CDR1 is SGHVS and CDR2 FNYEAQ. V was trimmed by 4 bases and J by 1 base, leaving 7 bases between them. This CDR3 has 14 amino acids. In nucleotides, the CDR3 is TGTGCCAGCAGCTCGGCGGTGAACACCGGGGAGCTGTTTTTT. Translated, it gives CASSSAVNTGELFF. Complete variable domain (other parts from reference TRBV7-6 and TRBJ2-2): GAGVSQSPRYKVTKRGQDVALRCDPISGHVSLYWYRQALGQGPEFLTYFNYEAQQDKSGLPNDRFSAERPEGSISTLTIQRTEQRDSAMYRCASSSAVNTGELFFGEGSRLTVL.

The gene calls are TRBV18 and TRBJ1-5, with D possibly TRBD1 on 5 matching bases. Trimming removed 6 bases from V and 0 bases from J, with 12 bases in between. CDR1 and CDR2 from the germline V gene are KGHSH and LQKENI. The CDR3 has 15 residues. CDR3 residues: CASSRTRDSNQPQHF. As DNA, the CDR3 is TGTGCCAGCTCTCGAACCAGGGATAGCAATCAGCCCCAGCATTTT.